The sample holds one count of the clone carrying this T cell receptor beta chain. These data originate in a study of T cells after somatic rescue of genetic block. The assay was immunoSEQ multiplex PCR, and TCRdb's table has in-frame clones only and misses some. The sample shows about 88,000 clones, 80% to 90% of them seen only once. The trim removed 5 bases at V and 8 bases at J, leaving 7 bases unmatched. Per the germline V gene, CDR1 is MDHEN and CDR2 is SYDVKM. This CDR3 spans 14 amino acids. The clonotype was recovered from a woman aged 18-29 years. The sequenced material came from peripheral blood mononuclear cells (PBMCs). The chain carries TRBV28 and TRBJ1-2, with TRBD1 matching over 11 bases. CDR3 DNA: TGTGCCAGCAGTAGGACAGGGGGCGCGGGGGGCTACACCTTC. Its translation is CASSRTGGAGGYTF.